Shown below are 4 T cell receptor beta chains from a single sample sequenced in a study of blood T cell repertoires in COVID-19. Clones were read by immunoSEQ multiplex PCR, and TCRdb kept only the in-frame ones, dropping some. The sample holds some 490,000 clones; 80% to 90% are singletons and the top ten take roughly 3.2%. The sample was peripheral blood. All receptors come from a human donor in a cohort sampled during active COVID-19.

The rearrangement joins TRBV6-2 or TRBV6-3 to TRBJ1-1; 8 bases map to TRBD1. The CDR3 contains 16 residues. Germline V gives CDR1 MNHEY, CDR2 SVGEGT. V gave up 6 bases and J gave up 3 bases; unmatched junction bases: 12. CDR3 sequence: CASSNGQGTPHTEAFF. CDR3 coding DNA: TGTGCCAGCAGCAACGGACAGGGTACACCGCACACTGAAGCTTTCTTT.

The chain uses TRBV27 and TRBJ2-7; D is possibly TRBD1 (6 bases). CDR1 is MNHEY and CDR2 is SMNVEV in the germline V gene (reference sequence). The CDR3 totals 15 residues. Trimming left V 6 bases short and J 6 bases short, with 21 bases between. The CDR3 loop reads CASRQGTGSWSEQYF. The DNA for the CDR3 is TGTGCCAGCAGACAGGGAACAGGCAGTTGGAGCGAGCAGTACTTC.

V is TRBV5-1 and J is TRBJ2-5, with 10 bases identical to TRBD1. The CDR3 extends over 16 amino acids. The V and J ends lost 4 bases and 4 bases, in that order; junction bases with no gene match: 10. Germline V CDR1 and CDR2: SGHRS, YFSETQ. The CDR3 DNA is TGCGCCAGCAGCCACTCGGACAGGGGGGCCCGAGAGACCCAGTACTTC. Amino acid sequence: CASSHSDRGARETQYF.

The rearrangement uses TRBV3-1 (or the pseudogene TRBV3-2) and TRBJ1-5; 8 bases are shared with TRBD1. The CDR3 contains 14 residues. J was trimmed by 6 bases and V by 5 bases; bases with no gene match: 6. CDR1 LGHDT and CDR2 YNNKEL come from the germline V gene (reference sequence). CDR3 bases: TGTGCCAGCAGCTTCCAACAGGGGGGTCAGCCCCAGCATTTT. Protein: CASSFQQGGQPQHF.